Listed below are T cell receptor beta chains from one sample, sequenced in a study of blood T cell repertoires in COVID-19. Clones were read by immunoSEQ multiplex PCR, and TCRdb kept only the in-frame ones, dropping some. Of about 150,000 clones detected, roughly 80% appear once; the ten largest clones hold roughly 0.52%. What was sequenced was peripheral blood. These receptors were collected from a man in his 60s with acute or convalescent COVID-19. The CDR3 runs from the conserved cysteine through the conserved F or W.

V,CDR3
TRBV6-5,CASSSTGTNLEPKYF
TRBV19,CASSMGPLYIQYF
TRBV15,CATSRGGQGDTDTQYF
TRBV29-1,CSVEMGQTEAFF
TRBV19,CASRAGWPYNEQFF
TRBV18,CASSPTSGTLTDTQYF
TRBV2,CASSEGGLATDTQYF
TRBV11-2,CASSWGSSMRETQYF
TRBV4-3,CASSQDITGGANNQPQHF
TRBV20-1,CSAGSGDGYTF
TRBV5-1,CASSSGDRDNSPLHF
TRBV6-2/TRBV6-3,CASSLGLAGAYEQYF
TRBV7-7,CASSQTGANEQFF
TRBV29-1,CSVADTGELFF
TRBV6-2/TRBV6-3,CASSYSRSETGGYEQYF
TRBV7-9,CASSFSSVNTEAFF